The TCR beta chain under discussion was sequenced for a study of blood T cell repertoires in COVID-19. Study background: Whether acute or convalescent, the COVID-19 samples came from the United States, Italy and Spain. PBMCs, B-cell-depleted T cells, or T cells were the source of the cDNA or gDNA that made up the material.

Per the original data handling: Using reference gene primer amplification, nucleated cell counts were estimated. Assay: immunoSEQ multiplex PCR; the TCRdb copy retains only in-frame clones and omits some. That table furnishes V, J and clone size, whereas the DNA furnished D and trimming. Among about 22,000 clones listed, 90% were seen once. Looked up from germline, CDR1 is SGHAT and CDR2 is FQNNGV. Losses at the gene ends were 5 bases for V and 4 bases for J; bases not matched to a gene: 6. The CDR3 has 14 amino acids. The sample comprised peripheral blood. This sequence joins TRBV11-2 and TRBJ2-7, with 9 bases aligning to TRBD1. This clonotype was sampled from a man in his 70s with acute or convalescent COVID-19. Here the CDR3 reads CASSIRDRVYEQYF. The CDR3 DNA reads TGTGCCAGCAGCATAAGGGACAGGGTGTACGAGCAGTACTTC.